This TCR beta chain stems from a study of vaccination and CD4 T cells after COVID-19. Sequencing of the DNA from cultured CD4+ T cells was carried out with the Oncomine TCR Beta short-read assay. From CD4+ T cells that had been cultured, genomic DNA was extracted. TCRdb reprocessed the PCR reads via MiXCR and lists one record per CDR3 protein. The table includes some 10,000 distinct CDR3 sequences, 30% to 35% detected once. This CDR3 has 15 amino acids. Germline V CDR1 and CDR2: MNHEY, SVGAGI. The treatment here: roughly 10-day PBMC culture with coronavirus spike peptide pools or control peptides (ViraFEST assay). The unexposed donor's CD4+ T cells were collected before the COVID-19 pandemic (2011-2018). Antigen-specific T cells were expanded with peptide pools by ViraFEST, and TCRs were then sequenced. A few million PBMCs were grown per well alongside approximately 9.4 IU/ml IL-2 and about 10 ug/ml peptide pools. With about ten days of culture completed, CD4+ T cells were isolated by negative selection.

This clonotype was detected only a few times. Its antigen is undetermined. One end of the junction fails to match germline, which may point to a read error. The chain uses TRBV6-5 and TRBJ2-1; tentatively, D is TRBD1 or TRBD2 (6 bases each). The clonotype was recovered from a human donor in good health. Sequenced sample: CD4+ T cells from blood, cultured in vitro. CDR3: CASSYVGGLYHEQFF. The CDR3 DNA follows: TGTGCCAGCAGTTACGTGGGGGGCCTCTACCATGAGCAGTTCTTC.